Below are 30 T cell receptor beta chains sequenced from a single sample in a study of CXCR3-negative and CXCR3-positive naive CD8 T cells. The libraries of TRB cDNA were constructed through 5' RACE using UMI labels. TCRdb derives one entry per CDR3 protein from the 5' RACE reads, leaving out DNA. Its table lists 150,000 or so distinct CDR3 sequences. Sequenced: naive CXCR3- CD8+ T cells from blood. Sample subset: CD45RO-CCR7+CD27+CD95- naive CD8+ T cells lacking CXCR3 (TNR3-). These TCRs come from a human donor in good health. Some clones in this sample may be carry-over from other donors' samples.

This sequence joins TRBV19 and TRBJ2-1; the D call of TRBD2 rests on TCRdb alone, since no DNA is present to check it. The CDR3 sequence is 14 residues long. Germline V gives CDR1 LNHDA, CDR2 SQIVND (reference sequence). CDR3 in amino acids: CASRTSGGPNEQFF.

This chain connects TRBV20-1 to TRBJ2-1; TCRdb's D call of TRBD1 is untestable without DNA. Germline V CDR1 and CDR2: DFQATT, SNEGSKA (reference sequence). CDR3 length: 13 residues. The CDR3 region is CSATTWGTYEQFF.

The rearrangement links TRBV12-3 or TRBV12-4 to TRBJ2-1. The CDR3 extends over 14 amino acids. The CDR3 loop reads CASSFRQSDNEQFF.

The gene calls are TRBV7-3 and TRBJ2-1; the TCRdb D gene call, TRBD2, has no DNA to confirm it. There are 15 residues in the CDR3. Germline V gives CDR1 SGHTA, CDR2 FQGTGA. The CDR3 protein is CASSLLSGGANEQFF.

The CDR3 is CASSSRQGENREAFF. The rearrangement uses TRBV7-9 and TRBJ1-1; the D gene TCRdb calls, TRBD1, cannot be checked with no DNA. Per the germline V gene, CDR1 is SEHNR and CDR2 is FQNEAQ (reference sequence). The CDR3 runs 15 residues.

The CDR3 sequence: CATGPGGDEQYF. The genes are TRBV15 and TRBJ2-7; the TRBD1 assignment by TCRdb is unverifiable without DNA. This CDR3 is built from 12 residues. Germline V gives CDR1 LNHNV, CDR2 YYDKDF (reference sequence).

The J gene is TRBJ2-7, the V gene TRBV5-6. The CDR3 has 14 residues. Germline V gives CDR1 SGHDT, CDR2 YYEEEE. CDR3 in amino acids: CASSLGPTSYEQYF.

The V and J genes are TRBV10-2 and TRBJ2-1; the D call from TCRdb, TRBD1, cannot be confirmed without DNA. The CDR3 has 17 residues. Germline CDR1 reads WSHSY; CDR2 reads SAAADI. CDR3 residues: CASSFERERGKMNEQFF.

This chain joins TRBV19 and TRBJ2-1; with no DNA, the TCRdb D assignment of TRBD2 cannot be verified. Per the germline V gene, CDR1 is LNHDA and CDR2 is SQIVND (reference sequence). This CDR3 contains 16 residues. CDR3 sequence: CASSIEPGLADNEQFF.

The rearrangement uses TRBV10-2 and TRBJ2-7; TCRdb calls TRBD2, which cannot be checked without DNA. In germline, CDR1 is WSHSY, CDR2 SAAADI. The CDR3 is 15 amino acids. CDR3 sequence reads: CASSGRLADPWEQYF.

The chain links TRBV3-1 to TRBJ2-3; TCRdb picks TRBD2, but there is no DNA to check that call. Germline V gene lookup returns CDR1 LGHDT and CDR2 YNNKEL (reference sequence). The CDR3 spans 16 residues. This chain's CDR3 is CASSQRAGRYTDTQYF.

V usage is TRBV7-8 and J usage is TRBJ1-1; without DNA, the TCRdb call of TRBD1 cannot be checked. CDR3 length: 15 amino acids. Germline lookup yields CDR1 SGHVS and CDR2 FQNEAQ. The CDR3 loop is CASWRGQGLNTEAFF.

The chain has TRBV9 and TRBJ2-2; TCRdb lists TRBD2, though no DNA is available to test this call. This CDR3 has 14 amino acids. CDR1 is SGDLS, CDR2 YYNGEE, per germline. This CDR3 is CASSNGRVTGELFF.

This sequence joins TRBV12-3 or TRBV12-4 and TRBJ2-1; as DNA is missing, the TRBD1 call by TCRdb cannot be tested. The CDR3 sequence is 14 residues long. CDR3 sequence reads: CASSFGGTYNEQFF.

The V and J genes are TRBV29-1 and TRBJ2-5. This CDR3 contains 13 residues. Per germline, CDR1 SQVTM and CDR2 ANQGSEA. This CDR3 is CSVEVVGMETQYF.

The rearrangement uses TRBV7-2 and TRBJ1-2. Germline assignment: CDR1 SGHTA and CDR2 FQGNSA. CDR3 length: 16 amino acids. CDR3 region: CASSNLSGQLNYGYTF.

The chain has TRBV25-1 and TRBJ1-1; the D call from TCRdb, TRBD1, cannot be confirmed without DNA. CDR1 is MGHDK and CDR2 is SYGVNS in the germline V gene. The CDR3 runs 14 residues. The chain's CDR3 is CASSRDSVATEAFF.

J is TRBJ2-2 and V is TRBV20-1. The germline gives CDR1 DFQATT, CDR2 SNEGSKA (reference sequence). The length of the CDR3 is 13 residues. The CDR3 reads CSARAVNTGELFF.

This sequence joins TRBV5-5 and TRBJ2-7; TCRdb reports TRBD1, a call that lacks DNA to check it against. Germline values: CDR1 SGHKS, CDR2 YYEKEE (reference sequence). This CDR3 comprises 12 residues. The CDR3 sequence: CATQGGGYEQYF.

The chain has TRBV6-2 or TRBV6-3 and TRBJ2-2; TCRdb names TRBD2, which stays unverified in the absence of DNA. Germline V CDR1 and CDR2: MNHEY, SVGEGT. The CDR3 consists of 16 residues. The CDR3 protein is CASRHPGLADNGELFF.

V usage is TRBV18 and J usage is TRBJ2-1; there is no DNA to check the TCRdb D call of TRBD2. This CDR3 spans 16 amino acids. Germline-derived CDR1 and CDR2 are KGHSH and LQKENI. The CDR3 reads CASSLTSGEFYNEQFF.

CDR3 region: CASSFLFRSNTEAFF. The chain links TRBV28 to TRBJ1-1. This CDR3 has 15 residues. Germline V gives CDR1 MDHEN, CDR2 SYDVKM.

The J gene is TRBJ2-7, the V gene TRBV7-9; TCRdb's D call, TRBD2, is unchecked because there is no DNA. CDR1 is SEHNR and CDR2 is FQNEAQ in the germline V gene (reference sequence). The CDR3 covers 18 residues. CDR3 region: CASSLRTGGMAPSYEQYF.

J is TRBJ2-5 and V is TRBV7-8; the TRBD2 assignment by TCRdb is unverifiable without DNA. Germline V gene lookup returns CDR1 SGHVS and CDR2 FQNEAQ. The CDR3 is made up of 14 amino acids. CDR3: CASSLVPSGQTQHF.

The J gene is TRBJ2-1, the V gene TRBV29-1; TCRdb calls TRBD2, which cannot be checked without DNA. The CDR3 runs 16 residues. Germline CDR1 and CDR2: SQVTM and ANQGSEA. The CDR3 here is CSVTGTSGISVNEQFF.

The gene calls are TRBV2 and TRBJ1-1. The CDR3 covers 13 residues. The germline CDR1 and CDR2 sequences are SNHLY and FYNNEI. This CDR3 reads CASSYTVNTEAFF.

CDR3 protein: CASSRGTSGRGNEQFF. V and J are TRBV18 and TRBJ2-1; TCRdb gives TRBD2 as the D gene, but with no DNA this cannot be confirmed. Germline values: CDR1 KGHSH, CDR2 LQKENI. There are 16 residues in the CDR3.

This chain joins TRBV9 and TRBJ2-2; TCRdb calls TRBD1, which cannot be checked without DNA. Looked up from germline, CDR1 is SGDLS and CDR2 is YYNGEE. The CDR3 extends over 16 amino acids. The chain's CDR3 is CASSPPGTGTAGELFF.

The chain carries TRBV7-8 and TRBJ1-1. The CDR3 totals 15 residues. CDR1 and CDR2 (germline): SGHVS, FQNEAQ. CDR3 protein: CASSGFGGSDTEAFF.

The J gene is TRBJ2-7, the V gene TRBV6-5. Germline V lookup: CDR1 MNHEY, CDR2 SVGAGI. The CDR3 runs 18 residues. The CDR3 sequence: CASSYQALSEDDTYEQYF.